Below, one TCR beta chain is given with its context. The target antigen is unknown. The germline V gene encodes CDR1 MNHEY and CDR2 SMNVEV (reference sequence). This CDR3 region has 17 residues. V lost 6 bases to trimming and J lost 2 bases; unmatched junction nucleotides: 15. This sample was taken from a study of T cell responses to AZD1222 COVID-19 vaccine. The overall study: Pooling was applied to second doses at about 4 or about 12 weeks.

Here immunoSEQ multiplex PCR was the method, and the copy in TCRdb shows in-frame clones only, minus some. The sample comprises about 150,000 clones, more than 75% of which are singletons, and roughly 5.5% rests with the top ten. Whole-study findings and limits: Females outnumbered males among donors, who were mostly white British; clonal diversity was possibly underestimated. Unmutated variant regions are reportedly the target of nearly half of TCRs that are spike-specific.

The receptor's source is an adult in good health. The chain couples TRBV27 to TRBJ1-2; 7 bases fit TRBD1. The sequences come from peripheral blood, collected on day 0 of AZD1222 vaccination. The CDR3 loop reads CASRQTGKRRANYGYTF. The CDR3 region has the DNA TGTGCCAGCAGACAGACAGGGAAGAGGAGAGCGAACTATGGCTACACCTTC.